This TCR beta chain was obtained from a study of vaccination and CD4 T cells after COVID-19. About the study: Post-vaccine sampling followed dose two by a median about 69 days (range 14 to 241).

Germline lookup yields CDR1 DFQATT and CDR2 SNEGSKA (reference sequence). The CDR3 is 16 amino acids. Losses at the gene ends were 7 bases for V and 1 base for J; bases not matched to a gene: 6. This clonotype was detected only a few times. The antigen is not known. Treatment indicated: 10-day PBMC culture with coronavirus spike peptide pools or control peptides (ViraFEST assay). Scientists ran DNA taken from cultured CD4+ T cells through the Oncomine TCR Beta short-read assay for sequencing. Investigators isolated genomic DNA from cultured CD4+ T cells. TCRdb reprocessed the PCR reads via MiXCR and lists one record per CDR3 protein. The data show some 20,000 distinct CDR3 sequences, 40% to 50% seen once.

The specimen comprised CD4+ T cells from blood, cultured in vitro, sampled before SARS-CoV-2 vaccination. The J gene is TRBJ2-5, the V gene TRBV20-1; TRBD2 aligns across 16 bases. This sequence was found in a human donor who received a COVID-19 vaccine. The CDR3 DNA reads TGCAGTGTAGGGACTAGCGGGGGGGGAATCCAAGAGACCCAGTACTTC. Translation gives CSVGTSGGGIQETQYF.